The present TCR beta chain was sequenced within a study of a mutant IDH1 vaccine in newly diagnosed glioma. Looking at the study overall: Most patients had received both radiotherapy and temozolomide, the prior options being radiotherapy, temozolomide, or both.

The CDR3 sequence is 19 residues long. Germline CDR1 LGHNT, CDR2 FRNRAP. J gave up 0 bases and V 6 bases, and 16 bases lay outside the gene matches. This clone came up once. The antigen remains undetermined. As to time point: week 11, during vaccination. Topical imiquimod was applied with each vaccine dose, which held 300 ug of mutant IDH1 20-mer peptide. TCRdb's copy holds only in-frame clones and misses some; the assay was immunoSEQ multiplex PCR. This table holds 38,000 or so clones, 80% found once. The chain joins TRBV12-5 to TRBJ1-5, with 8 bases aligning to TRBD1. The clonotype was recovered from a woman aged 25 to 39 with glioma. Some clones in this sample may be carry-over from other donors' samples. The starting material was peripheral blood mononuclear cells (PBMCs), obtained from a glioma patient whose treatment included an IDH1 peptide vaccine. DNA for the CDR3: TGTGCTAGTGGCTTCCCCAAGGACAGGGACAGGTTTAGCAATCAGCCCCAGCATTTT. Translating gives CASGFPKDRDRFSNQPQHF.